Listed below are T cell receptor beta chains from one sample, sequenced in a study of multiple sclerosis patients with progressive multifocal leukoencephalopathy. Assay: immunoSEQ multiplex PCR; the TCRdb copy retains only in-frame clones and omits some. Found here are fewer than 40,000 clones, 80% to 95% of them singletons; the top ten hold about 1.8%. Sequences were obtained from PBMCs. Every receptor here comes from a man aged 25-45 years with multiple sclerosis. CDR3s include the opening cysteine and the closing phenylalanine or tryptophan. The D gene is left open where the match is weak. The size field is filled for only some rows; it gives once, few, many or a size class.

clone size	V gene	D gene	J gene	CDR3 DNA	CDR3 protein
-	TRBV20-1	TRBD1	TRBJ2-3	TGCAGTGCTAGCGGGACAGCGCAGTATTTT	CSASGTAQYF
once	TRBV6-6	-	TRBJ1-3	TGTGCCAGCAGTCCCGGGCCCCTAAACACCATATATTTT	CASSPGPLNTIYF
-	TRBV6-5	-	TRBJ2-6	TGTGCCAGCAGCCCCAGGGTCTCTGGGGCCAACGTCCTGACTTTC	CASSPRVSGANVLTF
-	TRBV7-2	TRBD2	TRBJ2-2	TGTGCCAGCAGCTTAAGTAGTAGCGGGTCGAACACCGGGGAGCTGTTTTTT	CASSLSSSGSNTGELFF
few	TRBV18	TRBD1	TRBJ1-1	TGTGCCAGCTCTCCTAGACAGGGGGCGGACACTGAAGCTTTCTTT	CASSPRQGADTEAFF
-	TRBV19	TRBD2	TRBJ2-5	TGTGCCAGTAGTGCTGCTAGCGGGAGTTTTCGAGAGACCCAGTACTTC	CASSAASGSFRETQYF
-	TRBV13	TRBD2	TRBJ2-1	TGTGCCAGCAGCTCCCTAACTAGCGGGAAGGATGAGCAGTTCTTC	CASSSLTSGKDEQFF
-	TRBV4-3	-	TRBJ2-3	TGCGCCAGCAGCCAAGCAGGGACACTACAATGGACAGATACGCAGTATTTT	CASSQAGTLQWTDTQYF
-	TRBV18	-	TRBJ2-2	TGTGCCAGCTCACTAACAGAGGACGCAAGCGGGGAGCTGTTTTTT	CASSLTEDASGELFF
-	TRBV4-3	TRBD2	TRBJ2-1	TGCGCCAGCAGCCAAGATGGGTGGCGGGAGCTGAGGAATGAGCAGTTCTTC	CASSQDGWRELRNEQFF
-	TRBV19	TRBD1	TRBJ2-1	TGTGCCAGTACTTACACCGGGACAGCGAACAATGAGCAGTTCTTC	CASTYTGTANNEQFF
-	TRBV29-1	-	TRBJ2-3	TGCAGCGTTGACGGGAGCACAGATACGCAGTATTTT	CSVDGSTDTQYF
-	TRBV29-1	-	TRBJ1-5	TGCAGTGGGGAGAGGGAGAGGCCTCAGCCCCAGCATTTT	CSGERERPQPQHF
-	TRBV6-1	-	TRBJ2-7	TGTGCCAGCAGATTAATAAGGGCAGGGAGCTACGAGCAGTACTTC	CASRLIRAGSYEQYF
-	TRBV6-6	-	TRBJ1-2	TGTGCCAGCAGTCCCCAACCTAACTATGGCTACACCTTC	CASSPQPNYGYTF
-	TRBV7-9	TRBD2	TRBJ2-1	TGTGCCAGCAGCTTAGTTAGCGGGAGAGGCGATGAGCAGTTCTTC	CASSLVSGRGDEQFF
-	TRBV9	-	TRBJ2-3	TGTGCCAGCAGCGTAGACGGGACGGATACGCAGTATTTT	CASSVDGTDTQYF
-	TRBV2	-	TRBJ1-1	TGTGCCAGCAGCGACAGGCTGAACACTGAAGCTTTCTTT	CASSDRLNTEAFF
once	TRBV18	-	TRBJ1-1	TGTGCCAGCTCTAGGGACAAGAACACTGAAGCTTTCTTT	CASSRDKNTEAFF
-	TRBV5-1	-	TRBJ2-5	TGCGCCAGCAGTCCCGGCCAAGAGACCCAGTACTTC	CASSPGQETQYF
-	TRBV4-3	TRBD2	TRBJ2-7	TGCGCCAGCAGCCAAGTAGCGGGAGGGCCCTACGAGCAGTACTTC	CASSQVAGGPYEQYF
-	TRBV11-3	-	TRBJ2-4	TGTGCCAGCAGCTTTCCAGCGATCACCGGCGGGAACATTCAGTACTTC	CASSFPAITGGNIQYF
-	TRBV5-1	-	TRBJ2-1	TGCGCCAGCAACGACCTAGACAATGAGCAGTTCTTC	CASNDLDNEQFF
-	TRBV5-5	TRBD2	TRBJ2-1	TGTGCCAGCAGCATACTAGGACTAGCGGGAAGCAATGAGCAGTTCTTC	CASSILGLAGSNEQFF
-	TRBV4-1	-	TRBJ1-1	TGCGCCAGCAGCCAAGGGGGTCATCTGAACACTGAAGCTTTCTTT	CASSQGGHLNTEAFF
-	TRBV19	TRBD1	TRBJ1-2	TGTGCCAGTAGTGTTCGGTCGGACAGGGGTAACTATGGCTACACCTTC	CASSVRSDRGNYGYTF
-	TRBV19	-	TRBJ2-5	TGTGCCAGTACCCCAAATACAGGTTACAGGGAGACCCAGTACTTC	CASTPNTGYRETQYF
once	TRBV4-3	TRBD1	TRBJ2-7	TGCGCCAGCAGCCAACGATTGGGGACAGGGGGCTCCTACGAGCAGTACTTC	CASSQRLGTGGSYEQYF
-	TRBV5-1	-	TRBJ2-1	TGCGCCAGCAGCTTGGACATCCTCGGATGGGAGCAGTTCTTC	CASSLDILGWEQFF
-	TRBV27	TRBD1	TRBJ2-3	TGTGCCAGCAGTTTCGGGACAGACCTCACAGATACGCAGTATTTT	CASSFGTDLTDTQYF
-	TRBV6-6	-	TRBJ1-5	TGTGCCAGCAGTTACCCGGGTGGGAATCAGCCCCAGCATTTT	CASSYPGGNQPQHF
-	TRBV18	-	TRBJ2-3	TGTGCCAGCTCCCCAACTGGGGCGGGGGCAGCAGATACGCAGTATTTT	CASSPTGAGAADTQYF
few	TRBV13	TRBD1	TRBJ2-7	TGTGCCAGCAGCTTAGGGGACAGGGGAGGGGGAACCTACGAGCAGTACTTC	CASSLGDRGGGTYEQYF
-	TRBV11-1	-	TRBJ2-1	TGTGCCAGCAGCCAGGCCGGGACCCACGTCAGTCATGAGCAGTTCTTC	CASSQAGTHVSHEQFF
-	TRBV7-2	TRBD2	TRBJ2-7	TGTGCCAGCAGCTCAGCTAGCGGGAGGCCGTACGAGCAGTACTTC	CASSSASGRPYEQYF
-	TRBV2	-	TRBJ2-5	TGTGCCAGCAGTGACCCGGACAGACGGTGGACCCAGTACTTC	CASSDPDRRWTQYF
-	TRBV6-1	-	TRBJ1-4	TGTGCCAGCATGCTGAGGGAGACGGCTAATGAAAAACTGTTTTTT	CASMLRETANEKLFF
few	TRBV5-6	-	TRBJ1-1	TGTGCCAGCAGCTCCTCCGGGGGGTACGCCAGGAACACTGAAGCTTTCTTT	CASSSSGGYARNTEAFF
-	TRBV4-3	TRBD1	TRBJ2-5	TGCGCCAGCAGCCCCAATCGCCGACAGGGAAGAGGCGGCAACCAGTACTTC	CASSPNRRQGRGGNQYF
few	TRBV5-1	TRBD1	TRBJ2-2	TGCGCCAGCAGCTTGGAGTCAGGGGGCACCGGGGAGCTGTTTTTT	CASSLESGGTGELFF
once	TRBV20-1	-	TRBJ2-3	TGCAGTGCCCGGGAGGATACGCAGTATTTT	CSAREDTQYF
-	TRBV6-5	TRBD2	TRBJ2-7	TGTGCCAGCAGTTACGTCGTAGCGGGAGGCAACGAGCAGTACTTC	CASSYVVAGGNEQYF
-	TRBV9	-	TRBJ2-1	TGTGCCAGCAGCGGAGGAAGCCTGGCCTACAATGAGCAGTTCTTC	CASSGGSLAYNEQFF
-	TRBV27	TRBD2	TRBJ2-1	TGTGCCAGCAGTCCGACGACTAGCGTGATTTTGAATGAGCAGTTCTTC	CASSPTTSVILNEQFF
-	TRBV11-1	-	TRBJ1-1	TGTGCCAGCACGCTGGGGGGAGCTTTCTTT	CASTLGGAFF
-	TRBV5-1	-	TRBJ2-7	TGCGCCAGCAGCTTAACGGGAAGCTCCTACGAGCAGTACTTC	CASSLTGSSYEQYF
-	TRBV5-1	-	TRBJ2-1	TGCGCCAGCAGCTTCTCAGACAGGAGTTACAATGAGCAGTTCTTC	CASSFSDRSYNEQFF
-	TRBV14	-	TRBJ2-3	TGTGCCAGCAGCCAGTTACAGGGAGGAGATACGCAGTATTTT	CASSQLQGGDTQYF
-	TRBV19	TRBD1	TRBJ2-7	TGTGCCAGTAGAGCCTCCGGGACAGGGGCCGAGCAGTACTTC	CASRASGTGAEQYF
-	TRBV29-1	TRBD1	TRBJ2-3	TGCAGCGTTGAAGATTTTGCGCGACAGGGAAGAGATACGCAGTATTTT	CSVEDFARQGRDTQYF
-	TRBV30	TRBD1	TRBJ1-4	TGTGCCTGGAGTGTGGTCAGGGGGCGTGAAAAACTGTTTTTT	CAWSVVRGREKLFF
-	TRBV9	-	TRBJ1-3	TGTGCCAGCAGCGTAGATGTCGGAGACCGTCGCACCATATATTTT	CASSVDVGDRRTIYF
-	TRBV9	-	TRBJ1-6	TGTGCCAGCAGCGTAGCCACGGCGGATTCACCCCTCCACTTT	CASSVATADSPLHF